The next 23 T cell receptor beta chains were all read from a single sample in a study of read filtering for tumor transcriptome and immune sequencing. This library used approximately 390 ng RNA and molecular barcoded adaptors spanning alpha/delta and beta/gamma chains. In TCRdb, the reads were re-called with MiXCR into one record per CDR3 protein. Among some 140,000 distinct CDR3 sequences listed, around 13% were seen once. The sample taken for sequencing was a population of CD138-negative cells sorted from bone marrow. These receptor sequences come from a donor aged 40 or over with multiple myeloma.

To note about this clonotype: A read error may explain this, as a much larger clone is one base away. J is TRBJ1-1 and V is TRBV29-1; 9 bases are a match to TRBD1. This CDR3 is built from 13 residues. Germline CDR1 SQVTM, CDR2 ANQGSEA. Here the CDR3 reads CSSWDRVNTEASF. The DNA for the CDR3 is TGCAGCTCCTGGGACAGGGTAAACACTGAAGCTTCCTTT. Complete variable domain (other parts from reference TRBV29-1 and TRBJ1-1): SAVISQKPSRDICQRGTSLTIQCQVDSQVTMMFWYRQQPGQSLTLIATANQGSEATYESGFVIDKFPISRPNLTFSTLTVSNMSPEDSSIYLCSSWDRVNTEASFGQGTRLTVV.

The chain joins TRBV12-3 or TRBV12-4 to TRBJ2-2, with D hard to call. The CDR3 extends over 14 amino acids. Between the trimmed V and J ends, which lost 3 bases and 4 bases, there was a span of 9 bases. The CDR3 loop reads CASSFVRITGELFF. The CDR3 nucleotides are TGTGCCAGCAGTTTTGTACGGATCACCGGGGAGCTGTTTTTT.

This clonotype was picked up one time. The CDR3 DNA reads as TGTGCCAGCAGCTTACTTTCCTCTAGCACAGATACGCAGTATTTT. As protein: CASSLLSSSTDTQYF. The chain has TRBV5-4 and TRBJ2-3; no clear D gene. Trimming shortened V by 2 bases and J by 0 bases, and 10 bases separated the two germline ends. Germline lookup yields CDR1 SGHNT and CDR2 YYREEE (reference sequence). The CDR3 runs to 15 residues. Combining the CDR3 with reference TRBV5-4 and TRBJ2-3 gives the whole variable domain ETGVTQSPTHLIKTRGQQVTLRCSSQSGHNTVSWYQQALGQGPQFIFQYYREEENGRGNFPPRFSGLQFPNYSSELNVNALELDDSALYLCASSLLSSSTDTQYFGPGTRLTVL.

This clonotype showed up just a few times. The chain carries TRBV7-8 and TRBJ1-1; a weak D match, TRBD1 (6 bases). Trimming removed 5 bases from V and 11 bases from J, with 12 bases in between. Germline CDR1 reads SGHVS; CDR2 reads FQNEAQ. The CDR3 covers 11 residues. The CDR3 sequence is CASSQRGKAFF. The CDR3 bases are TGTGCCAGCAGCCAGAGGGGGAAGGCTTTCTTT.

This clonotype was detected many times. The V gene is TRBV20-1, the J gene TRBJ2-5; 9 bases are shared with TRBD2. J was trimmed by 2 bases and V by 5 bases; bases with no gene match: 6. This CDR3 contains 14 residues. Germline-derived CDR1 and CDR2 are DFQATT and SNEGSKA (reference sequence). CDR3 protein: CSASLAGVQETQYF. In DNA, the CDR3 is TGCAGTGCTTCCTTAGCGGGAGTTCAAGAGACCCAGTACTTC.

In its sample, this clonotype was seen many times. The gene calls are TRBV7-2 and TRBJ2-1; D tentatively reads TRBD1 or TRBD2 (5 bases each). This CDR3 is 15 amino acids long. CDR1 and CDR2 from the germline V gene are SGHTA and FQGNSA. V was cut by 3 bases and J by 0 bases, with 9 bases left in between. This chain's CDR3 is CASSFRGASYNEQFF. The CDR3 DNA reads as TGTGCCAGCAGCTTTAGAGGGGCCTCCTACAATGAGCAGTTCTTC.

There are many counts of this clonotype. CDR3 bases: TGTGCCAGCAGTTTGGGGATCAATGAGCAGTTCTTC. Its translation is CASSLGINEQFF. This chain connects TRBV12-3 or TRBV12-4 to TRBJ2-1; D unresolved. V gave up 3 bases and J gave up 6 bases, with 6 bases separating them. The length of the CDR3 is 12 residues.

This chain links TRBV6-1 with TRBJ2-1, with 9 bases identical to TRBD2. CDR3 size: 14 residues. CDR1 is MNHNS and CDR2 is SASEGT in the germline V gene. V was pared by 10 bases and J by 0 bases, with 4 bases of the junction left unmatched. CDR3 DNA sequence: TGTGCCATTTTTAGCGGGAGCTCCTACAATGAGCAGTTCTTC. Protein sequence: CAIFSGSSYNEQFF.

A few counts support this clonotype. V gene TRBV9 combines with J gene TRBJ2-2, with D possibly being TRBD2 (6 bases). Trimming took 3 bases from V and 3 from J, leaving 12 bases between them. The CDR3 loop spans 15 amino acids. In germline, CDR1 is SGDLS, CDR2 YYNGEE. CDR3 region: CASSGQGGDTGELFF. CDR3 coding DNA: TGTGCCAGCAGCGGTCAAGGCGGGGACACCGGGGAGCTGTTTTTT.

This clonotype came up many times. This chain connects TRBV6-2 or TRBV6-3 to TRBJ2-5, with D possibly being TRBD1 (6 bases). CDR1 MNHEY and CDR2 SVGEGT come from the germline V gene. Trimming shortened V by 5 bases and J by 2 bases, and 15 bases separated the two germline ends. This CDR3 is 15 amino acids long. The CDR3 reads CASSPPGTSQETQYF. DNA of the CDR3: TGTGCCAGCAGTCCTCCCGGGACATCTCAAGAGACCCAGTACTTC.

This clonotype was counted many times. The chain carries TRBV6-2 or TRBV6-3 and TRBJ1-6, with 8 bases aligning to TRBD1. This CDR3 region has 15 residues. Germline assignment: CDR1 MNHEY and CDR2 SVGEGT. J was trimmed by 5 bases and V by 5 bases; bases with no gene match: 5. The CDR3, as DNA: TGTGCCAGCAGTCGGGACAGGTCCCATAATTCACCCCTCCACTTT. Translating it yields CASSRDRSHNSPLHF.

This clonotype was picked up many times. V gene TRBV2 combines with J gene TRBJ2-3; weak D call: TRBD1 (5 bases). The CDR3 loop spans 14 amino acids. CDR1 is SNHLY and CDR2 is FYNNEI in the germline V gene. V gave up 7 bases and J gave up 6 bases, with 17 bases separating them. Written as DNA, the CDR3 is TGTGCCAGCAAGGAACAGGTCGGGTCCGATACGCAGTATTTT. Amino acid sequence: CASKEQVGSDTQYF.

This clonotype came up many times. Written as DNA, the CDR3 is TGTGCCAGCAGTCCTGCAAGGGGTCGGACAGGGGACCACCAGTCGGGTCAGCCCCAGCATTTT. Translated, it gives CASSPARGRTGDHQSGQPQHF. The chain carries TRBV12-3 or TRBV12-4 and TRBJ1-5, with 9 bases that match TRBD1. CDR3 size: 21 residues. Trimming at V came to 5 bases and at J to 6 bases, leaving 26 bases not matched to a gene.

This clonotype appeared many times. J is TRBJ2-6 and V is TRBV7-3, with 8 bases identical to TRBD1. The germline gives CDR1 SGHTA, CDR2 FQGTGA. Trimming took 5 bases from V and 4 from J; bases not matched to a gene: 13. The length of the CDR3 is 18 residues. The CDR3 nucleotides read TGTGCCAGCAGCCCCCCTTCAGGGGGCGCTTCAGGGGCCAACGTCCTGACTTTC. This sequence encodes CASSPPSGGASGANVLTF.

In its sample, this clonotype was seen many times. DNA for the CDR3: TGTGCCAGCAGCTTGCTAGGTCCCGCGTACGAGCAGTACTTC. Protein product: CASSLLGPAYEQYF. This rearrangement joins TRBV7-2 to TRBJ2-7; D gene ambiguous. The CDR3 loop spans 14 amino acids. The V gene lost 3 bases and the J gene lost 4 bases, with 13 bases spanning the gap. CDR1 is SGHTA, CDR2 FQGNSA, per germline.

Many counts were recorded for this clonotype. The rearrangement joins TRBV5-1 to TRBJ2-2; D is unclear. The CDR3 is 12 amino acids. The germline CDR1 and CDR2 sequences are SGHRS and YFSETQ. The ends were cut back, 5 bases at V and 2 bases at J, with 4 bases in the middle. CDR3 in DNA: TGCGCCAGCAGTCGTAACACCGGGGAGCTGTTTTTT. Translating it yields CASSRNTGELFF.

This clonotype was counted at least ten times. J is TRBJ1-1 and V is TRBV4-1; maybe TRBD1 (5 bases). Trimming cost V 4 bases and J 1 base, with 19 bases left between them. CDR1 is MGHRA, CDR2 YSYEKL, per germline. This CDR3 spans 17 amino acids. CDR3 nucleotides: TGCGCCAGCAGCCTAGGGATAGGCGCAGGGAAGAACACTGAAGCTTTCTTT. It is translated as CASSLGIGAGKNTEAFF.

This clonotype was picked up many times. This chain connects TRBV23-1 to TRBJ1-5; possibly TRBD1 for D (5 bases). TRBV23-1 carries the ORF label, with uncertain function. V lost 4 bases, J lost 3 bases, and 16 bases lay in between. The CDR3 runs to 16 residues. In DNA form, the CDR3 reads TGCGCCAGCAGTCGCCCAGGGAAGAGGCACAATCAGCCCCAGCATTTT. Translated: CASSRPGKRHNQPQHF.

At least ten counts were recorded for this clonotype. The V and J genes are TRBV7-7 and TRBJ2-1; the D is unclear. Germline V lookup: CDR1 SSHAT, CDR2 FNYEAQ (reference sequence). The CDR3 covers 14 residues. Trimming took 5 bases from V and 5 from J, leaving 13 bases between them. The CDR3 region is CASSPPETNNEQFF. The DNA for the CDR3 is TGTGCCAGCAGCCCACCAGAAACGAACAATGAGCAGTTCTTC.

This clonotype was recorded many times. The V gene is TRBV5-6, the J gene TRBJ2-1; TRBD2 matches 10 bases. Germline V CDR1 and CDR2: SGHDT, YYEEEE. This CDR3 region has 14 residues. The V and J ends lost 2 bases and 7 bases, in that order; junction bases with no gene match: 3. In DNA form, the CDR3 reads TGTGCCAGCAGCTTCCCGGGACTAGCGAATGAGCAGTTCTTC. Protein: CASSFPGLANEQFF.

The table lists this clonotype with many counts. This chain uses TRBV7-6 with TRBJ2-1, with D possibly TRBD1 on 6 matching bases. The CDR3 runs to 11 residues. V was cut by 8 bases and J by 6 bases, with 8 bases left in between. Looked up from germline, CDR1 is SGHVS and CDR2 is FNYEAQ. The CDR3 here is CASQGLNEQFF. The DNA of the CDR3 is TGTGCCAGCCAGGGGCTCAATGAGCAGTTCTTC.

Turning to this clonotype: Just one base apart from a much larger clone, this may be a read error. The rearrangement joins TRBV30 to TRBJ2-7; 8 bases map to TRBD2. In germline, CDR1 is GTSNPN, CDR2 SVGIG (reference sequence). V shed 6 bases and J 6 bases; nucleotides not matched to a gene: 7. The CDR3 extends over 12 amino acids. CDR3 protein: CACGTRPCEQYF. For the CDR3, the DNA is TGTGCCTGCGGGACTAGGCCCTGCGAGCAGTACTTC. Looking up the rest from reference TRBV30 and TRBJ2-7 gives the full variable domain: SQTIHQWPATLVQPVGSPLSLECTVEGTSNPNLYWYRQAAGRGLQLLFYSVGIGQISSEVPQNLSASRPQDRQFILSSKKLLLSDSGFYLCACGTRPCEQYFGPGTRLTVT.

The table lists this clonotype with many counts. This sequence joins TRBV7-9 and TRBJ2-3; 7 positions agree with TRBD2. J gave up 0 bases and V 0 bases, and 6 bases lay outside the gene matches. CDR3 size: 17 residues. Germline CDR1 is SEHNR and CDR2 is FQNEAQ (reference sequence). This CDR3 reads CASSLAVGGRSTDTQYF. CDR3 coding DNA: TGTGCCAGCAGCTTAGCGGTTGGCGGGAGAAGCACAGATACGCAGTATTTT.